This TCR beta chain originates from a study of control samples from healthy donors and cancer patients. Only in-frame clones appear in the TCRdb table, and some are missing; sequencing was by immunoSEQ multiplex PCR. The table records 150,000 to 200,000 clones, almost 90% of them present only once. Trimming at V came to 1 base and at J to 4 bases, leaving 3 bases not matched to a gene. CDR3 length: 14 amino acids. Germline V gene sequence: CDR1 LNHDA, CDR2 SQIVND (reference sequence). Sequencing was performed on blood. This receptor was taken from a woman in her thirties in good health. The rearrangement links TRBV19 to TRBJ1-1; 7 nucleotides line up with TRBD1. CDR3 loop: CASSIAGGTTEAFF. The CDR3 DNA reads as TGTGCCAGTAGTATAGCAGGGGGAACCACTGAAGCTTTCTTT.